Shown below are 32 T cell receptor beta chains from a single sample sequenced in a study of the immune and genomic landscape of osteosarcoma. Primary, local recurrence and metastasis osteosarcoma tumors were taken after treatment from poor-prognosis patients. The assay was immunoSEQ multiplex PCR, and TCRdb's table has in-frame clones only and misses some. Of some 500 clones in the sample, 60% to 80% were seen once. Sequenced input: osteosarcoma tumor tissue from the lung. These receptors all come from a human donor with osteosarcoma.

V usage is TRBV19 and J usage is TRBJ2-7; 11 nucleotides agree with TRBD1. V shed 5 bases, J shed 2 bases, and the junction held 8 bases outside the gene matches. The CDR3 contains 16 residues. Germline-derived CDR1 and CDR2 are LNHDA and SQIVND (reference sequence). The CDR3 is CASSPRTGGFPYEQYF. In DNA form, the CDR3 reads TGTGCCAGTAGTCCTAGGACAGGGGGCTTCCCCTACGAGCAGTACTTC.

This clone showed up just a few times. The V gene is TRBV27, the J gene TRBJ1-2; 7 nucleotides agree with TRBD1. J lost 8 bases, V lost 0 bases, and 9 bases had no gene match. The CDR3 is 15 amino acids. CDR1 and CDR2 from the germline V gene are MNHEY and SMNVEV (reference sequence). The CDR3 DNA sequence: TGTGCCAGCAGTTTATCTGCACAGGGGCGCGGGGGCTACACCTTC. This codes for CASSLSAQGRGGYTF.

The rearrangement links TRBV28 to TRBJ2-2, with 9 positions matching TRBD1. Germline V CDR1 and CDR2: MDHEN, SYDVKM. J was trimmed by 4 bases and V by 6 bases; bases with no gene match: 3. This CDR3 contains 14 residues. The CDR3 nucleotides are TGTGCCAGCAGGGAGGACAGGGGCACCGGGGAGCTGTTTTTT. Translation: CASREDRGTGELFF.

This sequence joins TRBV19 and TRBJ2-7; D is possibly TRBD1 (6 bases). This CDR3 spans 16 amino acids. Germline V gives CDR1 LNHDA, CDR2 SQIVND (reference sequence). V shed 3 bases and J shed 3 bases, with 18 bases lying between them. The CDR3: CASSMAGDTNRYEQYF. The CDR3 DNA reads TGTGCCAGTAGTATGGCCGGGGACACCAACCGCTACGAGCAGTACTTC.

The V call is TRBV27, the J call TRBJ2-1; 7 bases fit TRBD2. Trimming cost V 0 bases and J 12 bases; bases outside gene matches: 8. This CDR3 region has 14 residues. Germline V lookup: CDR1 MNHEY, CDR2 SMNVEV (reference sequence). CDR3 loop: CASSLSIRSSGQFF. Here the CDR3 DNA reads TGTGCCAGCAGTTTATCGATCAGGTCTAGCGGGCAGTTCTTC.

CDR3 DNA: TGTGCCAGCAGTTATGGGGCGCTTTATCGCTACACCTTC. It yields the protein CASSYGALYRYTF. The rearrangement uses TRBV6-5 and TRBJ1-2; tentative D call: TRBD1 (5 bases). V was trimmed by 3 bases and J by 9 bases, leaving 14 bases between them. The CDR3 is made up of 13 amino acids. Per the germline V gene, CDR1 is MNHEY and CDR2 is SVGAGI.

This clone turned up a few times. The CDR3, as DNA: TGTGCCAGCACCTTCCAGCTGGCGGGGGGTAACAATGAGCAGTTCTTC. Amino acid sequence: CASTFQLAGGNNEQFF. The chain combines TRBV2 with TRBJ2-1, with TRBD2 matching 8 bases. CDR3 length: 16 residues. With V trimmed by 7 bases and J by 5 bases, 13 bases remained unmatched. From germline, CDR1 is SNHLY and CDR2 FYNNEI.

V is TRBV29-1 and J is TRBJ2-3, with D perhaps assigned TRBD1 or TRBD2 (5 bases each). CDR3 length equals 13 residues. Germline CDR1 and CDR2: SQVTM and ANQGSEA. V lost 3 bases to trimming and J lost 2 bases, with 9 bases between them. CDR3 in DNA: TGCAGCGTTGATCAGGGAGTCACAGATACGCAGTATTTT. Encoded protein: CSVDQGVTDTQYF.

The chain is built from TRBV5-1 and TRBJ2-1; 13 bases are shared with TRBD2. Germline V gives CDR1 SGHRS, CDR2 YFSETQ. Trimming cost V 1 base and J 8 bases; bases outside gene matches: 3. The CDR3 is 15 residues long. In DNA, the CDR3 is TGCGCCAGCAGCTTGAATGGACTAGCGGGGGATGAGCAGTTCTTC. Amino acid sequence: CASSLNGLAGDEQFF.

The J gene is TRBJ2-2, the V gene TRBV7-9, with D hard to call. Germline assignment: CDR1 SEHNR and CDR2 FQNEAQ (reference sequence). The CDR3 runs to 12 residues. V was trimmed by 5 bases and J by 4 bases, leaving 5 bases between them. CDR3 DNA sequence: TGTGCCAGCAGCCTCACCACCGGGGAGCTGTTTTTT. The encoded protein is CASSLTTGELFF.

The chain joins TRBV9 to TRBJ2-5; 11 nucleotides align to TRBD2. The CDR3 runs 15 residues. With V trimmed by 7 bases and J by 4 bases, 9 bases remained unmatched. CDR1 and CDR2 (germline): SGDLS, YYNGEE. This CDR3 reads CASSVLAGVGETQYF. CDR3 nucleotides: TGTGCCAGCTCTGTACTAGCGGGAGTAGGAGAGACCCAGTACTTC.

This clone has more than one count but fewer than ten. This chain uses TRBV5-4 with TRBJ1-2; the D is unclear. The CDR3 loop spans 13 amino acids. Germline V gene sequence: CDR1 SGHNT, CDR2 YYREEE (reference sequence). The germline V and J ends were trimmed by 4 bases and 8 bases, with 15 bases remaining between them. The CDR3 DNA reads TGTGCCAGCAGCGCCGGCGGGGTCGACGGCTACACCTTC. This codes for CASSAGGVDGYTF.

The CDR3 sequence is CASSLAPTQQETQYF. Written as DNA, the CDR3 is TGTGCCAGCAGCTTGGCGCCGACCCAGCAAGAGACCCAGTACTTC. The chain joins TRBV5-6 to TRBJ2-5; D is undetermined. CDR1 and CDR2 (germline): SGHDT, YYEEEE. This CDR3 is built from 15 residues. V was pared by 0 bases and J by 2 bases, with 11 bases between.

The chain couples TRBV4-2 to TRBJ2-1; D uncertain. The germline V and J ends were trimmed by 1 base and 6 bases, with 13 bases remaining between them. The CDR3 has 15 residues. From germline, CDR1 is LGHNA and CDR2 YNFKEQ. CDR3 nucleotides: TGTGCCAGCAGCCAAGTAGTATTAGCCCCCAATGAGCAGTTCTTC. Protein: CASSQVVLAPNEQFF.

This clone was observed a single time. The chain joins TRBV11-1 to TRBJ2-1; 11 nucleotides agree with TRBD1. V lost 4 bases, J lost 3 bases, and 2 bases stayed unmatched. The CDR3 contains 15 residues. The germline CDR1 and CDR2 sequences are SGHAT and FQDESV (reference sequence). CDR3 sequence (DNA): TGTGCCAGCAGCTCCGGGACAGGGGGCTACAATGAGCAGTTCTTC. Its protein product is CASSSGTGGYNEQFF.

V usage is TRBV4-3 and J usage is TRBJ2-7; TRBD2 is a possible D gene (6 bases). Trimming pared 1 base from V and 6 bases from J, leaving 13 bases between. The CDR3 has 14 residues. Germline V gene sequence: CDR1 LGHNA, CDR2 YSLEER. CDR3 coding DNA: TGCGCCAGCAGCCAAGGTTCGGCTAGCGCCGAGCAGTACTTC. Translating it yields CASSQGSASAEQYF.

This clone was counted between two and nine times. The rearrangement links TRBV27 to TRBJ2-7, with 7 bases that match TRBD2. Trimming removed 3 bases from V and 5 bases from J; junction bases left unmatched: 4. In germline, CDR1 is MNHEY, CDR2 SMNVEV (reference sequence). This CDR3 contains 13 residues. CDR3 in DNA: TGTGCCAGCAGTTTGGGGGGGTTAGACGAGCAGTACTTC. Amino acids: CASSLGGLDEQYF.

The rearrangement uses TRBV7-2 and TRBJ1-5; D uncertain. Germline V gene lookup returns CDR1 SGHTA and CDR2 FQGNSA. Between the trimmed V and J ends, which lost 5 bases and 0 bases, there was a span of 11 bases. There are 15 residues in the CDR3. CDR3 in amino acids: CASSPNRHSNQPQHF. The CDR3 bases are TGTGCCAGCAGCCCCAACCGACATAGCAATCAGCCCCAGCATTTT.

The chain uses TRBV19 and TRBJ1-5, with TRBD1 matching 7 bases. Germline CDR1 LNHDA, CDR2 SQIVND (reference sequence). The CDR3 is 17 amino acids. The J segment lost 0 bases and the V segment lost 8 bases, leaving 13 bases of the junction unmatched. The CDR3 protein is CASSRLRQGYSNQPQHF. In DNA, the CDR3 is TGTGCCAGTTCGAGATTAAGACAGGGCTATAGCAATCAGCCCCAGCATTTT.

The J gene is TRBJ1-2, the V gene TRBV9; D perhaps matches TRBD1 (5 bases). This CDR3 contains 16 residues. Trimming stripped 4 bases from V and 2 bases from J, with 18 bases between. Germline lookup yields CDR1 SGDLS and CDR2 YYNGEE. CDR3 sequence reads: CASSPPGRDPNYGYTF. In DNA, the CDR3 is TGTGCCAGCAGCCCGCCTGGGAGGGACCCAAACTATGGCTACACCTTC.

This chain links TRBV2 with TRBJ2-3; a weak D match, TRBD1 (6 bases). The CDR3 runs to 15 residues. Trimming removed 6 bases at V and 3 bases at J, with 16 bases between. CDR1 and CDR2 from the germline V gene are SNHLY and FYNNEI. DNA of the CDR3: TGTGCCAGCAGCACTGTGGGGGCGACTACAGATACGCAGTATTTT. Amino acid sequence: CASSTVGATTDTQYF.

The rearrangement joins TRBV6-5 to TRBJ2-7; maybe TRBD1 (6 bases). Trimming shortened V by 2 bases and J by 5 bases, and 19 bases separated the two germline ends. Germline CDR1 and CDR2: MNHEY and SVGAGI. CDR3 size: 16 residues. The chain's CDR3 is CASSYTSDSGAHEQYF. CDR3 sequence (DNA): TGTGCCAGCAGTTACACTTCCGACTCAGGGGCCCACGAGCAGTACTTC.

The V gene is TRBV5-4, the J gene TRBJ2-3; 8 bases are shared with TRBD2. CDR3 length: 15 residues. V gave up 0 bases and J gave up 4 bases; unmatched junction bases: 4. Germline V CDR1 and CDR2: SGHNT, YYREEE (reference sequence). CDR3 loop: CASSLGAGGADTQYF. CDR3 nucleotides: TGTGCCAGCAGCTTGGGGGCCGGGGGGGCAGATACGCAGTATTTT.

The chain links TRBV4-1 to TRBJ2-3; 8 bases line up with TRBD2. The CDR3 has 15 amino acids. Germline V gene data show CDR1 as MGHRA and CDR2 as YSYEKL. V lost 0 bases to trimming and J lost 6 bases; unmatched junction nucleotides: 5. The DNA for the CDR3 is TGCGCCAGCAGCCAAGAACTAGCGGAAAAGGATACGCAGTATTTT. Amino acid sequence: CASSQELAEKDTQYF.

This clone was seen more than once but under ten times. This sequence joins TRBV30 and TRBJ1-5; D is undetermined. The CDR3 length is 15 residues. V was cut by 0 bases and J by 4 bases, with 13 bases left in between. CDR1 and CDR2 from the germline V gene are GTSNPN and SVGIG (reference sequence). In DNA, the CDR3 is TGTGCCTGGAGTGTGGGAGGGTGGGAGAATCAGCCCCAGCATTTT. Encoded protein: CAWSVGGWENQPQHF.

The gene calls are TRBV19 and TRBJ2-1; D perhaps matches TRBD1 (5 bases). The CDR3 extends over 12 amino acids. With 5 bases removed from V and 9 bases from J, the gap between germline ends came to 11 bases. Germline-derived CDR1 and CDR2 are LNHDA and SQIVND (reference sequence). The CDR3: CASSVDSFEQFF. In DNA, the CDR3 is TGTGCCAGTAGTGTCGACAGCTTTGAGCAGTTCTTC.

This clone came up a few times. This rearrangement joins TRBV10-1 to TRBJ2-5; D might be TRBD1 (6 bases). Trimming took 1 base from V and 2 from J, leaving 8 bases between them. CDR1 and CDR2 from the germline V gene are WNHNN and SYGVQD (reference sequence). CDR3 length: 14 amino acids. CDR3 nucleotides: TGCGCCAGCAGTGAGTTAGGGGGACAAGAGACCCAGTACTTC. Translating it yields CASSELGGQETQYF.

This rearrangement joins TRBV4-1 to TRBJ2-6, with 8 bases fitting TRBD1. CDR3 length equals 19 residues. Germline loops: CDR1 MGHRA, CDR2 YSYEKL. The V gene end was trimmed by 4 bases and the J gene end by 1 base; junction bases not matched to a gene: 12. The CDR3 here is CASSPLGGQDRSGANVLTF. CDR3 DNA sequence: TGCGCCAGCAGCCCTCTGGGGGGACAGGATCGATCTGGGGCCAACGTCCTGACTTTC.

This clone was recorded only once. The V call is TRBV5-1, the J call TRBJ2-7; 9 positions match TRBD1. The germline V gene encodes CDR1 SGHRS and CDR2 YFSETQ. V dropped 4 bases and J dropped 3; count of bases not matched to a gene: 11. This CDR3 is 16 amino acids long. The CDR3 nucleotides read TGCGCCAGCAGCAGGAAAACGGGACAGGGTGGCTACGAGCAGTACTTC. Translated: CASSRKTGQGGYEQYF.

The rearrangement uses TRBV7-6 and TRBJ2-7; 9 positions match TRBD2. Germline V CDR1 and CDR2: SGHVS, FNYEAQ. The V and J ends lost 1 base and 5 bases, in that order; junction bases with no gene match: 6. The CDR3 is 15 amino acids. CDR3 amino acids: CASSLGDSGSHEQYF. The CDR3 DNA follows: TGTGCCAGCAGCTTAGGTGATAGCGGGAGCCACGAGCAGTACTTC.

This clone was observed a few times. The V gene is TRBV7-9, the J gene TRBJ1-2; a weak D match, TRBD1 (5 bases). CDR3 length: 13 amino acids. V lost 7 bases, J lost 4 bases, and 13 bases lay in between. The germline V gene has CDR1 SEHNR and CDR2 FQNEAQ (reference sequence). CDR3: CASTGRVSYGYTF. The CDR3 region has the DNA TGTGCCAGCACCGGCAGGGTCTCCTATGGCTACACCTTC. Filled out from reference TRBV7-9 and TRBJ1-2, the complete variable domain reads DTGVSQNPRHKITKRGQNVTFRCDPISEHNRLYWYRQTLGQGPEFLTYFQNEAQLEKSRLLSDRFSAERPKGSFSTLEIQRTEQGDSAMYLCASTGRVSYGYTFGSGTRLTVV.

This clone came up a few times. This chain links TRBV25-1 with TRBJ2-1, with 7 bases that match TRBD2. Losses at the gene ends were 4 bases for V and 5 bases for J; bases not matched to a gene: 8. Looked up from germline, CDR1 is MGHDK and CDR2 is SYGVNS. This CDR3 region has 15 residues. In DNA form, the CDR3 reads TGTGCCAGCAGTGTTTCGGCTAGCGGACACAATGAGCAGTTCTTC. As protein: CASSVSASGHNEQFF.